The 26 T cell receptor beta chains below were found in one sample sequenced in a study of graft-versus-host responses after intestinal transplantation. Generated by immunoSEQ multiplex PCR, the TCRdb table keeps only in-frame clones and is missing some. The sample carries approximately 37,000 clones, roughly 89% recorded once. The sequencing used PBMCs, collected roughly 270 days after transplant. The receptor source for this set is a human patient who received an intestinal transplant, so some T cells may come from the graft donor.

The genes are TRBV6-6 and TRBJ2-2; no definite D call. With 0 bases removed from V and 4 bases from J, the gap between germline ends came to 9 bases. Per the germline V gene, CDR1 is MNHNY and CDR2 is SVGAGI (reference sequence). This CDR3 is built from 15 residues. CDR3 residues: CASSYSAEPTGELFF. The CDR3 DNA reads TGTGCCAGCAGTTACTCGGCGGAACCCACCGGGGAGCTGTTTTTT.

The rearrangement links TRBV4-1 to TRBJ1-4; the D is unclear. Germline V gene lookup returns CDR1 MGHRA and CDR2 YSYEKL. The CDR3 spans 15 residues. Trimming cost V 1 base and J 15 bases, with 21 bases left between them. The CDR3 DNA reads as TGCGCCAGCAGCCAAGTCATCCGATTAAGGCTTCCCTTGTTTTTT. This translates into CASSQVIRLRLPLFF.

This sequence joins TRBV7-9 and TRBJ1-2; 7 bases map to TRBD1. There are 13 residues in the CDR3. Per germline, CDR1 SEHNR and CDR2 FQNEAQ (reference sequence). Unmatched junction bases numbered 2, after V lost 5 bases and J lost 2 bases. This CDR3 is CASSRTGNYGYTF. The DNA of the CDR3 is TGTGCCAGCAGCCGGACAGGAAACTATGGCTACACCTTC.

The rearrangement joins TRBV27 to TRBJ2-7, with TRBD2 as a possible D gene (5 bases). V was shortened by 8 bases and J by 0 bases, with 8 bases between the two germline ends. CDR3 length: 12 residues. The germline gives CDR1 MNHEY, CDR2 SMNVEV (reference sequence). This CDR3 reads CASGRTSYEQYF. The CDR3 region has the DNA TGTGCCAGCGGGAGAACCTCCTACGAGCAGTACTTC.

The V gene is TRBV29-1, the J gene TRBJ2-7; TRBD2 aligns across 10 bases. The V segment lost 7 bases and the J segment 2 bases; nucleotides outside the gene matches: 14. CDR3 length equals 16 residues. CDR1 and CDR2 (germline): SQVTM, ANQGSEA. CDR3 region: CSAARTSGETPYEQYF. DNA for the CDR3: TGCAGCGCTGCCCGAACTAGCGGGGAAACCCCCTACGAGCAGTACTTC.

This CDR3 reads CASSFARTASSYEQYF. The DNA of the CDR3 is TGTGCCAGCAGCTTTGCGCGGACAGCCTCCTCCTACGAGCAGTACTTC. This chain links TRBV7-9 with TRBJ2-7, with D possibly matching TRBD1 (6 bases). Trimming pared 3 bases from V and 0 bases from J, leaving 15 bases between. The CDR3 loop spans 16 amino acids. Germline CDR1 SEHNR, CDR2 FQNEAQ (reference sequence). Drawing the rest from reference TRBV7-9 and TRBJ2-7, the complete variable domain is DTGVSQNPRHKITKRGQNVTFRCDPISEHNRLYWYRQTLGQGPEFLTYFQNEAQLEKSRLLSDRFSAERPKGSFSTLEIQRTEQGDSAMYLCASSFARTASSYEQYFGPGTRLTVT.

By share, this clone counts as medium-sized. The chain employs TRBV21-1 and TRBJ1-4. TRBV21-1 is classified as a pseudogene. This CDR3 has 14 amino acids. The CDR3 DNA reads TGTGCCAGCAGCAAGGAGCGCGGAAGGGAAAAACTGTTTTTT. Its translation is CASSKERGREKLFF.

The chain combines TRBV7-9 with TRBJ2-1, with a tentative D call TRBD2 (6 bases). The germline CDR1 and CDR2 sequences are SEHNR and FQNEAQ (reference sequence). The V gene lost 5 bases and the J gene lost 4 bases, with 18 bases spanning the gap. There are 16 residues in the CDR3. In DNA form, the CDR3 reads TGTGCCAGCAGCCATAGCGGAAGTACGTTTTACAATGAGCAGTTCTTC. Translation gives CASSHSGSTFYNEQFF.

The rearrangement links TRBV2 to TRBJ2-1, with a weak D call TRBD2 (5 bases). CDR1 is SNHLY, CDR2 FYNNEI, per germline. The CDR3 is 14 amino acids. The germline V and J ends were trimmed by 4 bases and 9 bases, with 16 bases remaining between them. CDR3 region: CASSVLLTGGEQFF. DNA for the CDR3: TGTGCCAGCAGTGTACTCTTAACCGGAGGTGAGCAGTTCTTC.

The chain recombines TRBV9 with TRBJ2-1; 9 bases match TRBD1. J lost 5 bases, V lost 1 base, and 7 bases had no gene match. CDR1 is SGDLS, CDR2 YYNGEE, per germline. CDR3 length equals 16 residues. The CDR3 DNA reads TGTGCCAGCAGCGTAAGCCGGGACAGGGCCCACAATGAGCAGTTCTTC. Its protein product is CASSVSRDRAHNEQFF.

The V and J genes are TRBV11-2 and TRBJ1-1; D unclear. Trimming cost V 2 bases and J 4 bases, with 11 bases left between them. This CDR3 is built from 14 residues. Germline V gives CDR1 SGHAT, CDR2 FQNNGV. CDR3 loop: CASSLLVESTEAFF. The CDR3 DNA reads TGTGCCAGCAGCTTATTGGTGGAAAGCACTGAAGCTTTCTTT.

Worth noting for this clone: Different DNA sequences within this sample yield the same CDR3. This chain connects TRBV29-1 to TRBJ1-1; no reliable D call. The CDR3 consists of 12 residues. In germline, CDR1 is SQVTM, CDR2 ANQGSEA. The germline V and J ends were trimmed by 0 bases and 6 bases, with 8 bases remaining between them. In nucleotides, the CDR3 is TGCAGCGTTGAAGATAATAGGGCTGAAGCTTTCTTT. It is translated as CSVEDNRAEAFF.

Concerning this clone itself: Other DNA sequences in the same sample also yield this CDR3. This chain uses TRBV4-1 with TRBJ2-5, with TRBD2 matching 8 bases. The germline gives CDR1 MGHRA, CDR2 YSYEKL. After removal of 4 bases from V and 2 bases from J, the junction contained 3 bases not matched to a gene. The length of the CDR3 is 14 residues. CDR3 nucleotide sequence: TGCGCCAGCAGCCCAAGACTAGCGCAAGAGACCCAGTACTTC. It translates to CASSPRLAQETQYF.

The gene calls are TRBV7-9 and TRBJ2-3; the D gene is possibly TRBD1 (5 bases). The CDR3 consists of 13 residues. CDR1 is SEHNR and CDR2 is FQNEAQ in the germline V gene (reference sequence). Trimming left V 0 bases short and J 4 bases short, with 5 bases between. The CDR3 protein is CASSLAGPDTQYF. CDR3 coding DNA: TGTGCCAGCAGCTTAGCGGGGCCAGATACGCAGTATTTT.

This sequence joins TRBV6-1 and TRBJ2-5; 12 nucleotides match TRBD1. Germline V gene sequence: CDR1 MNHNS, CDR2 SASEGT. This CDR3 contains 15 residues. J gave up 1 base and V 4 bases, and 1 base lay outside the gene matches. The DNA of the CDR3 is TGTGCCAGCAGTGGGGGACAGGGGGCCCAAGAGACCCAGTACTTC. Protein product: CASSGGQGAQETQYF.

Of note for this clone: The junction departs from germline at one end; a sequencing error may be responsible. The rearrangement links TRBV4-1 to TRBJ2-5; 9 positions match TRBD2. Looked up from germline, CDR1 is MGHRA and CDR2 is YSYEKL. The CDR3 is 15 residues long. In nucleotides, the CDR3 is TGTGCCAGCAGCCTACAGGCGGGGGGGCAAGAGACCCAGTACTTC. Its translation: CASSLQAGGQETQYF.

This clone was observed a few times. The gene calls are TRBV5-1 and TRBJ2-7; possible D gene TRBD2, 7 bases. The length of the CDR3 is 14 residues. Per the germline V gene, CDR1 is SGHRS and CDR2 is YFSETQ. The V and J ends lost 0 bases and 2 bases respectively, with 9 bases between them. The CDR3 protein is CASSLEGGAYEQYF. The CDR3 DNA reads TGCGCCAGCAGCTTGGAAGGGGGGGCCTACGAGCAGTACTTC.

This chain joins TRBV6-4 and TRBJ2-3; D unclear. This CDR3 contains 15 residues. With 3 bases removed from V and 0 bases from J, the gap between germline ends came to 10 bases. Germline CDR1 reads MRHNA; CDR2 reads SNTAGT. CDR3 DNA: TGTGCCAGCAGTGAGGAAGCAACTAGCACAGATACGCAGTATTTT. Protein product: CASSEEATSTDTQYF.

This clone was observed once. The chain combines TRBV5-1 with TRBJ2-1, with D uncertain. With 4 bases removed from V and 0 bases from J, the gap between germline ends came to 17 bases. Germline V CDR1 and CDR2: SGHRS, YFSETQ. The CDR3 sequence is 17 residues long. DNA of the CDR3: TGCGCCAGCAGCCCGGTAGGATCACGGAGCTCCTACAATGAGCAGTTCTTC. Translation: CASSPVGSRSSYNEQFF.

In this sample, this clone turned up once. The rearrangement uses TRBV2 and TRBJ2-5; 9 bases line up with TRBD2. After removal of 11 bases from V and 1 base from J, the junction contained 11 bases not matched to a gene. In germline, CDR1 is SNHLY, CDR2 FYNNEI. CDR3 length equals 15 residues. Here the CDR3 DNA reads TGTGCCGGAACTGGGAGCGGGGGGCCCCAAGAGACCCAGTACTTC. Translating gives CAGTGSGGPQETQYF.

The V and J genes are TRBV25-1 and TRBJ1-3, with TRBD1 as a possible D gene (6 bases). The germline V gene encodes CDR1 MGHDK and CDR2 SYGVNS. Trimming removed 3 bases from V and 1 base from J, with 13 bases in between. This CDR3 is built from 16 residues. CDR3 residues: CASSDSGVGSGNTIYF. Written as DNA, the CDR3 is TGTGCCAGCAGTGATTCAGGGGTGGGTTCTGGAAACACCATATATTTT.

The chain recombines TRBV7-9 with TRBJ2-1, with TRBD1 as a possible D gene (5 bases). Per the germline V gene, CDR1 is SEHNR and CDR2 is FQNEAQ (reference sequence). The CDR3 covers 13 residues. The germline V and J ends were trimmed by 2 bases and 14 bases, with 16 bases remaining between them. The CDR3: CASSLNIRQGKFF. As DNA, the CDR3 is TGTGCCAGCAGCTTAAATATTAGGCAGGGAAAGTTCTTC.

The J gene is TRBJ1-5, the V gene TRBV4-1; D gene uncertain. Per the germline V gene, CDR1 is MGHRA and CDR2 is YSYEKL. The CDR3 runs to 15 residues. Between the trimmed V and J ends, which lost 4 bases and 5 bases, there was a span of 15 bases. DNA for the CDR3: TGCGCCAGCAGCCCTTTAGGGCTGTTGGATCAGCCCCAGCATTTT. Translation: CASSPLGLLDQPQHF.

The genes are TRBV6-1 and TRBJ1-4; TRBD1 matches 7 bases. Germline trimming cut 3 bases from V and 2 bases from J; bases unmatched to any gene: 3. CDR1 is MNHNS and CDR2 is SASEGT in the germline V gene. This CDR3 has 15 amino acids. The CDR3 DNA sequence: TGTGCCAGCAGTGACTGGACAGGCACTAATGAAAAACTGTTTTTT. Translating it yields CASSDWTGTNEKLFF.

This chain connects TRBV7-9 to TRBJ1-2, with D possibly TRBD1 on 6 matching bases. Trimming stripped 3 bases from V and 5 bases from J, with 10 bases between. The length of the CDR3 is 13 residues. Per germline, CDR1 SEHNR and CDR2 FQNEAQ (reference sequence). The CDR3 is CASSFGGGYGYTF. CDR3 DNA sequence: TGTGCCAGCAGCTTTGGGGGCGGATATGGCTACACCTTC.

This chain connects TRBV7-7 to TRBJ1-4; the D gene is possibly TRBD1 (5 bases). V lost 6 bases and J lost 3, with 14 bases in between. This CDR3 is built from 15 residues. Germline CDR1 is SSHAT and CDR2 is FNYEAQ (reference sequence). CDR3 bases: TGTGCCAGCAGGGACTGGGACCAGTCTAATGAAAAACTGTTTTTT. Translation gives CASRDWDQSNEKLFF.